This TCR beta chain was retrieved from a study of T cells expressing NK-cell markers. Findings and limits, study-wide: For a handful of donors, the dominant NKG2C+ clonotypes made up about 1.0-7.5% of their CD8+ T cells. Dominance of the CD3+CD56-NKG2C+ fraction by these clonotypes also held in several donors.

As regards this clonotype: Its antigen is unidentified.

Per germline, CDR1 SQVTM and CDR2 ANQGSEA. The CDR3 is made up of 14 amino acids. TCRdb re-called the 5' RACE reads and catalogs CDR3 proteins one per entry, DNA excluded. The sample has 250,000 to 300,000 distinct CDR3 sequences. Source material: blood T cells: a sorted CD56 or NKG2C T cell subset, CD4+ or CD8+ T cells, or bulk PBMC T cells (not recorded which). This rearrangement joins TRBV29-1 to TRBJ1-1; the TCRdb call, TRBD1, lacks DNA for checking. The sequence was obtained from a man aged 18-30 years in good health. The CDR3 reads CSVGRQGMNTEAFF.